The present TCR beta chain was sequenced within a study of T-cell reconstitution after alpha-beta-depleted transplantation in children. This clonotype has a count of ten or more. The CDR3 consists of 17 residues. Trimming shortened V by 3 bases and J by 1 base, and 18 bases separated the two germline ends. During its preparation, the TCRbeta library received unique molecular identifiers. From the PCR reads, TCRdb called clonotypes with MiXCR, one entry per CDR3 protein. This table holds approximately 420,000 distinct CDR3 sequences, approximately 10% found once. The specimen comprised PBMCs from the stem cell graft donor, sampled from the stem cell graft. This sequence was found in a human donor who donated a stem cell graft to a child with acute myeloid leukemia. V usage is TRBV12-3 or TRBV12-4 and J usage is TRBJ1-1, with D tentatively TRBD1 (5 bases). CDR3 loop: CASSLTLYWGTNTEAFF. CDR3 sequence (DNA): TGTGCCAGCAGTTTGACTTTATATTGGGGGACGAACACTGAAGCTTTCTTT.